A single sample is the source of the 30 T cell receptor beta chains below, sequenced in a study of shared clonotypes between healthy human individuals. Only CD45RO-negative cells positively selected for CCR7 counted as naive CD8 cells, so terminally differentiated effector memory CD45RA+ cells were excluded. Produced via immunoSEQ multiplex PCR; TCRdb's table is partial and in-frame only. In the table there are approximately 600,000 clones, 85% to 95% of which are singletons. The material sequenced was naive CD8+ T cells sorted from blood. These TCRs come from a woman between 25 and 40 years old in good health.

V usage is TRBV29-1 and J usage is TRBJ2-3; the D gene could be TRBD1 or TRBD2 (6 bases each). Trimming removed 6 bases at V and 8 bases at J, with 21 bases between. The length of the CDR3 is 14 residues. The germline gives CDR1 SQVTM, CDR2 ANQGSEA. The CDR3 DNA sequence: TGCAGCGTGAGGGGGGATACGGACAGCACTACGCAGTATTTT. Amino acids: CSVRGDTDSTTQYF.

This clone has only one observation. The chain carries TRBV29-1 and TRBJ2-5; the D gene is possibly TRBD1 (5 bases). From germline, CDR1 is SQVTM and CDR2 ANQGSEA. Trimming pared 3 bases from V and 3 bases from J, leaving 11 bases between. The CDR3 runs to 13 residues. The CDR3 loop reads CSVEGREKETQYF. CDR3 in DNA: TGCAGCGTTGAGGGCAGGGAAAAAGAGACCCAGTACTTC. Variable domain in full (rest from reference TRBV29-1 and TRBJ2-5): SAVISQKPSRDICQRGTSLTIQCQVDSQVTMMFWYRQQPGQSLTLIATANQGSEATYESGFVIDKFPISRPNLTFSTLTVSNMSPEDSSIYLCSVEGREKETQYFGPGTRLLVL.

The chain employs TRBV4-1 and TRBJ2-1, with D uncertain. Germline CDR1 MGHRA, CDR2 YSYEKL. Between the trimmed V and J ends, which lost 3 bases and 12 bases, there was a span of 12 bases. The CDR3 runs 12 residues. This CDR3 is CASSQSSAGQFF. The CDR3 bases are TGCGCCAGCAGCCAGAGTTCCGCAGGGCAGTTCTTC.

V usage is TRBV28 and J usage is TRBJ1-2, with D maybe TRBD1 (5 bases). CDR1 MDHEN and CDR2 SYDVKM come from the germline V gene. V gave up 0 bases and J gave up 6 bases, with 11 bases separating them. The CDR3 sequence is 14 residues long. This CDR3 is CASSLWGGAHGYTF. The CDR3 DNA is TGTGCCAGCAGTTTATGGGGAGGGGCTCATGGCTACACCTTC.

This clone was seen just once. V usage is TRBV2 and J usage is TRBJ1-3; 11 nucleotides agree with TRBD1. The germline CDR1 and CDR2 sequences are SNHLY and FYNNEI. V gave up 4 bases and J gave up 4 bases; unmatched junction bases: 6. The CDR3 extends over 16 amino acids. In nucleotides, the CDR3 is TGTGCCAGCAGTGTCGGACAGGGGGCGCCAGGAAACACCATATATTTT. The encoded protein is CASSVGQGAPGNTIYF. The variable domain in full, with the rest retrieved from reference TRBV2 and TRBJ1-3, is EPEVTQTPSHQVTQMGQEVILRCVPISNHLYFYWYRQILGQKVEFLVSFYNNEISEKSEIFDDQFSVERPDGSNFTLKIRSTKLEDSAMYFCASSVGQGAPGNTIYFGEGSWLTVV.

The chain links TRBV9 to TRBJ2-1; 7 nucleotides agree with TRBD2. Germline CDR1 reads SGDLS; CDR2 reads YYNGEE. This CDR3 region has 15 residues. V gave up 0 bases and J gave up 9 bases; unmatched junction bases: 9. CDR3 DNA: TGTGCCAGCAGCGTAGGTCAGGCGGGAGTAGGTGAGCAGTTCTTC. Protein: CASSVGQAGVGEQFF.

About this clone: Its ends do not fully match the called genes, so a read error is possible. The rearrangement joins TRBV5-8 to TRBJ1-4, with TRBD1 matching over 9 bases. In germline, CDR1 is SGHTS, CDR2 YDEGEE. The CDR3 extends over 14 amino acids. This chain's CDR3 is CASSLGQGDEKLFF. For the CDR3, the DNA is TGTGCCAGCAGTTTGGGACAGGGTGATGAAAAACTGTTTTTT.

The J gene is TRBJ1-2, the V gene TRBV13, with no clear D. V was trimmed by 4 bases and J by 4 bases, leaving 22 bases between them. The CDR3 is 17 residues long. Germline lookup yields CDR1 PRHDT and CDR2 FYEKMQ (reference sequence). This chain's CDR3 is CASSSRLDEKHSYGYTF. The CDR3, as DNA: TGTGCCAGCAGCTCGCGTCTGGACGAAAAGCATAGCTATGGCTACACCTTC.

V usage is TRBV7-2 and J usage is TRBJ2-5; 10 nucleotides align to TRBD2. Germline-derived CDR1 and CDR2 are SGHTA and FQGNSA. This CDR3 spans 18 amino acids. V shed 4 bases, J shed 4 bases, and the junction held 15 bases outside the gene matches. The DNA of the CDR3 is TGTGCCAGCAGCTCAGGGCGAGTAGCGGGAGGAGAGCGAGAGACCCAGTACTTC. The encoded protein is CASSSGRVAGGERETQYF.

The chain joins TRBV29-1 to TRBJ2-1, with no clear D. CDR3 length: 14 amino acids. Germline V gives CDR1 SQVTM, CDR2 ANQGSEA. Trimming shortened V by 4 bases and J by 2 bases, and 12 bases separated the two germline ends. This chain's CDR3 is CSVVHAETYNEQFF. The CDR3 coding sequence is TGCAGCGTTGTGCACGCGGAAACCTACAATGAGCAGTTCTTC.

V and J are TRBV7-9 and TRBJ2-2, with TRBD1 as a possible D gene (5 bases). V lost 3 bases to trimming and J lost 0 bases, with 8 bases between them. CDR1 is SEHNR, CDR2 FQNEAQ, per germline (reference sequence). There are 15 residues in the CDR3. The chain's CDR3 is CASSLTDANTGELFF. CDR3 DNA: TGTGCCAGCAGCTTGACAGACGCGAACACCGGGGAGCTGTTTTTT. Full variable domain (missing parts from reference TRBV7-9 and TRBJ2-2): DTGVSQNPRHKITKRGQNVTFRCDPISEHNRLYWYRQTLGQGPEFLTYFQNEAQLEKSRLLSDRFSAERPKGSFSTLEIQRTEQGDSAMYLCASSLTDANTGELFFGEGSRLTVL.

This chain connects TRBV9 to TRBJ1-4, with a tentative D call TRBD1 (5 bases). Deletions cut 3 bases from V and 3 bases from J, with 12 bases between. CDR3 length equals 15 residues. Germline values: CDR1 SGDLS, CDR2 YYNGEE. The CDR3: CASSEKGDANEKLFF. In DNA form, the CDR3 reads TGTGCCAGCAGCGAAAAAGGGGATGCTAATGAAAAACTGTTTTTT. The variable domain in full, completed from reference TRBV9 and TRBJ1-4, reads DSGVTQTPKHLITATGQRVTLRCSPRSGDLSVYWYQQSLDQGLQFLIQYYNGEERAKGNILERFSAQQFPDLHSELNLSSLELGDSALYFCASSEKGDANEKLFFGSGTQLSVL.

The chain carries TRBV10-2 and TRBJ1-2; weak D call: TRBD1 (5 bases). The germline CDR1 and CDR2 sequences are WSHSY and SAAADI. This CDR3 has 15 amino acids. The V end lost 6 bases, the J end lost 3 bases, and 17 bases lay between the germline ends. CDR3 DNA sequence: TGCGCCAGCAGCGTTGCCCGGGACGGTGACTATGGCTACACCTTC. Translation: CASSVARDGDYGYTF.

This clone has just one count. The rearrangement joins TRBV28 to TRBJ2-1, with TRBD2 matching 8 bases. The CDR3 sequence is 17 residues long. After removal of 5 bases from V and 7 bases from J, the junction contained 16 bases not matched to a gene. Germline V lookup: CDR1 MDHEN, CDR2 SYDVKM. The DNA for the CDR3 is TGTGCCAGCAGTCCCGACGGGAGACGGGAGGGAGCGAATGAGCAGTTCTTC. Its translation: CASSPDGRREGANEQFF.

In DNA, the CDR3 is TGTGCCAGCAGTGCCCTACTGGGACAGGGCCCCAACGAGCAGTACTTC. Its protein is CASSALLGQGPNEQYF. The chain combines TRBV27 with TRBJ2-7; 9 positions agree with TRBD1. CDR1 is MNHEY, CDR2 SMNVEV, per germline (reference sequence). With V trimmed by 5 bases and J by 5 bases, 13 bases remained unmatched. The CDR3 is 16 residues long.

This clone was seen only once. This chain joins TRBV2 and TRBJ1-1, with D hard to call. The germline V and J ends were trimmed by 7 bases and 0 bases, with 15 bases remaining between them. Germline V gene lookup returns CDR1 SNHLY and CDR2 FYNNEI. The CDR3 runs to 15 residues. CDR3 protein: CASTLTVLMNTEAFF. The CDR3 bases are TGTGCCAGCACTCTGACGGTGTTAATGAACACTGAAGCTTTCTTT. The variable domain in full, completed from reference TRBV2 and TRBJ1-1, reads EPEVTQTPSHQVTQMGQEVILRCVPISNHLYFYWYRQILGQKVEFLVSFYNNEISEKSEIFDDQFSVERPDGSNFTLKIRSTKLEDSAMYFCASTLTVLMNTEAFFGQGTRLTVV.

V gene TRBV9 combines with J gene TRBJ2-3, with a tentative D call TRBD2 (6 bases). The CDR3 sequence is 15 residues long. The V gene lost 1 base and the J gene lost 2 bases, with 11 bases spanning the gap. Germline CDR1 is SGDLS and CDR2 is YYNGEE. In nucleotides, the CDR3 is TGTGCCAGCAGCGTACCTAGCGCAAACACAGATACGCAGTATTTT. Its protein product is CASSVPSANTDTQYF.

The count of this clone is one. The chain employs TRBV25-1 and TRBJ2-7; D is unresolved. The V gene's germline CDR1 is MGHDK and CDR2 SYGVNS. The CDR3 has 13 residues. Deletions cut 7 bases from V and 3 bases from J, with 13 bases between. The CDR3 region has the DNA TGTGCCAGCACCCTAGGTGGGGTCTACGAGCAGTACTTC. This sequence encodes CASTLGGVYEQYF.

This chain joins TRBV27 and TRBJ2-7; D unresolved. Germline assignment: CDR1 MNHEY and CDR2 SMNVEV (reference sequence). This CDR3 comprises 14 residues. Between the trimmed V and J ends, which lost 0 bases and 4 bases, there was a span of 10 bases. The CDR3 sequence: CASSLSGRVYEQYF. The CDR3 DNA is TGTGCCAGCAGTTTATCCGGTAGGGTGTACGAGCAGTACTTC.

The chain carries TRBV28 and TRBJ2-7; D tentatively reads TRBD1 or TRBD2 (5 bases each). The germline CDR1 and CDR2 sequences are MDHEN and SYDVKM. The CDR3 contains 16 residues. The V end lost 4 bases, the J end lost 2 bases, and 18 bases lay between the germline ends. The CDR3 DNA reads as TGTGCCAGCAGTTCCGCGACAGAGGGGCAGCCCTACGAGCAGTACTTC. Translated: CASSSATEGQPYEQYF.

The table lists this clone with a few counts. This chain links TRBV4-1 with TRBJ1-3, with D uncertain. V lost 4 bases and J lost 2, with 6 bases in between. Germline V gives CDR1 MGHRA, CDR2 YSYEKL. This CDR3 is 13 amino acids long. The CDR3 sequence is CASSPSPGNTIYF. CDR3 nucleotide sequence: TGCGCCAGCAGCCCTTCCCCTGGAAACACCATATATTTT.

The chain combines TRBV28 with TRBJ2-1; TRBD1 matches 7 bases. Unmatched junction bases numbered 10, after V lost 1 base and J lost 4 bases. The CDR3 contains 17 residues. Germline CDR1 reads MDHEN; CDR2 reads SYDVKM. The CDR3 sequence: CASSLLWPGTEYNEQFF. CDR3 coding DNA: TGTGCCAGCAGTTTATTGTGGCCCGGGACAGAATACAATGAGCAGTTCTTC. Together with reference TRBV28 and TRBJ2-1, the CDR3 gives the full variable domain: DVKVTQSSRYLVKRTGEKVFLECVQDMDHENMFWYRQDPGLGLRLIYFSYDVKMKEKGDIPEGYSVSREKKERFSLILESASTNQTSMYLCASSLLWPGTEYNEQFFGPGTRLTVL.

The chain has TRBV29-1 and TRBJ1-4, with D unresolved. This CDR3 has 13 residues. V was clipped by 3 bases and J by 5 bases, with 10 bases between them. Germline loops: CDR1 SQVTM, CDR2 ANQGSEA. The CDR3 is CSVDDGVNEKLFF. The CDR3 DNA sequence: TGCAGCGTTGACGACGGAGTAAATGAAAAACTGTTTTTT.

This rearrangement joins TRBV28 to TRBJ2-7; D could derive from TRBD1 or TRBD2 (6 bases each). CDR1 and CDR2 (germline): MDHEN, SYDVKM. This CDR3 comprises 16 residues. V dropped 3 bases and J dropped 2 bases, with 17 bases sitting between them. The CDR3 DNA sequence: TGTGCCAGCAGTTTGCTCCCCGGGGGCGGGACCTACGAGCAGTACTTC. Translation: CASSLLPGGGTYEQYF.

V and J are TRBV7-2 and TRBJ2-1, with unresolved D. Germline CDR1 is SGHTA and CDR2 is FQGNSA. Trimming removed 3 bases at V and 0 bases at J, with 9 bases between. The CDR3 spans 15 residues. The CDR3: CASSLGVSSYNEQFF. In nucleotides, the CDR3 is TGTGCCAGCAGCTTGGGCGTTAGCTCCTACAATGAGCAGTTCTTC. Full variable domain (outside the CDR3, taken from reference TRBV7-2 and TRBJ2-1): GAGVSQSPSNKVTEKGKDVELRCDPISGHTALYWYRQSLGQGLEFLIYFQGNSAPDKSGLPSDRFSAERTGGSVSTLTIQRTQQEDSAVYLCASSLGVSSYNEQFFGPGTRLTVL.

V gene TRBV19 combines with J gene TRBJ2-1; TRBD2 is a possible D gene (6 bases). Germline CDR1 is LNHDA and CDR2 is SQIVND (reference sequence). Trimming removed 5 bases at V and 8 bases at J, with 19 bases between. The CDR3 runs to 15 residues. The chain's CDR3 is CASSLPATAGHEQFF. CDR3 sequence (DNA): TGTGCCAGTAGTCTCCCCGCGACGGCGGGGCATGAGCAGTTCTTC.

On this clone itself: The identical CDR3 is also encoded by other nucleotide sequences in the sample. V usage is TRBV5-4 and J usage is TRBJ2-7; D gene uncertain. The V and J ends lost 0 bases and 6 bases respectively, with 10 bases between them. CDR3 length equals 13 residues. Germline CDR1 and CDR2: SGHNT and YYREEE (reference sequence). CDR3 region: CASSLGLAGEQYF. Written as DNA, the CDR3 is TGTGCCAGCAGCTTGGGACTTGCCGGCGAGCAGTACTTC.

The chain carries TRBV28 and TRBJ1-1, with 7 nucleotides matching TRBD1. The germline V gene has CDR1 MDHEN and CDR2 SYDVKM. V trimming: 7 bases; J trimming: 1 base; junction bases outside the gene matches: 18. This CDR3 contains 18 residues. The CDR3 DNA reads as TGTGCCAGCACCGCGGGAAGAGGGGGCGCGATTTGGAACACTGAAGCTTTCTTT. This codes for CASTAGRGGAIWNTEAFF.

The CDR3 DNA reads as TGTGCCAGCTCTCCGGGGGCCTACGAGCAGTACTTC. Amino acids: CASSPGAYEQYF. This chain joins TRBV19 and TRBJ2-5, with a possible D match to TRBD2 (6 bases). Judging by the DNA end, TRBJ2-7 fits better; the J call may be wrong. This CDR3 has 12 amino acids. Germline V gene data show CDR1 as LNHDA and CDR2 as SQIVND (reference sequence).

CDR3 protein: CASSSFLAVANTGELFF. DNA of the CDR3: TGTGCCAGCAGTTCATTTCTAGCGGTAGCGAACACCGGGGAGCTGTTTTTT. The chain carries TRBV27 and TRBJ2-2, with 7 nucleotides matching TRBD2. There are 17 residues in the CDR3. The V segment lost 4 bases and the J segment 0 bases; nucleotides outside the gene matches: 8. Looked up from germline, CDR1 is MNHEY and CDR2 is SMNVEV (reference sequence).